The rows below give T cell receptor beta chains drawn from one sample of a study of T cells in Graves' hyperthyroidism and ophthalmopathy. MiXCR, run by TCRdb on the multiplex PCR reads, gives a single entry per CDR3 protein. The sample includes some 600,000 distinct CDR3 sequences, about 15% seen only once; the top ten take 5.5% to 7.5%. What was sequenced was blood. These receptors came from a woman aged 30 to 39 with Graves' hyperthyroidism that later progressed to Graves' ophthalmopathy. Both conserved end residues are part of each CDR3. The D gene is left open where the match is weak. The size field is filled for only some rows; it gives once, few, many or a size class.

j_gene	d_gene	v_gene	abundance	CDR3aa	CDR3nt
TRBJ2-4	.	TRBV7-9	.	CASSQTGTQRAKNIQYF	TGTGCCAGCAGCCAGACCGGGACTCAGAGAGCCAAAAACATTCAGTACTTC
TRBJ2-1	TRBD2	TRBV10-3	.	CAISDRTSGSSYEQFF	TGTGCCATCAGTGATCGGACTAGCGGGAGTTCGTATGAGCAGTTCTTC
TRBJ1-2	.	TRBV9	.	CASQGGGRYGYTF	TGTGCCAGCCAGGGCGGGGGACGCTATGGCTACACCTTC
TRBJ1-5	.	TRBV3-1	many	CASSQDGVPNQPQHF	TGTGCCAGCAGCCAAGATGGAGTGCCCAATCAGCCCCAGCATTTT
TRBJ1-3	.	TRBV12-3/TRBV12-4	many	CASSETPGNSGNTIYF	TGTGCCAGCAGTGAGACGCCGGGGAACTCTGGAAACACCATATATTTT
TRBJ2-4	.	TRBV6-1	.	CASTPGPWGAKNIQYF	TGTGCCAGTACCCCGGGCCCTTGGGGGGCCAAAAACATTCAGTACTTC
TRBJ1-1	TRBD1	TRBV30	many	CAWSHRGRNTEAFF	TGTGCCTGGAGCCACAGGGGGCGGAACACTGAAGCTTTCTTT
TRBJ2-7	.	TRBV9	many	CASSVDLGGYEQYF	TGTGCCAGCAGCGTAGACCTCGGAGGCTACGAGCAGTACTTC
TRBJ2-2	TRBD1	TRBV11-2	many	CASSLPAPRTGANTGELFF	TGTGCCAGCAGCTTACCCGCCCCAAGGACAGGGGCGAACACCGGGGAGCTGTTTTTT
TRBJ2-7	TRBD2	TRBV4-1	.	CASSQDSSGTDYEQYF	TGCGCCAGCAGCCAAGATAGTAGCGGGACGGACTACGAGCAGTACTTC
TRBJ1-1	TRBD1	TRBV2	few	CASSADRAVAFF	TGTGCCAGCAGTGCGGACAGGGCGGTCGCTTTCTTT
TRBJ2-1	TRBD2	TRBV7-9	many	CASSLASGSRDEQFF	TGTGCCAGCAGCTTAGCTAGCGGGAGTAGGGATGAGCAGTTCTTC
TRBJ2-1	.	TRBV7-2	many	CASSFRSVYNEQFF	TGTGCCAGCAGCTTCAGATCGGTCTACAATGAGCAGTTCTTC
TRBJ1-4	.	TRBV5-1	many	CASSGATNEKLFF	TGCGCCAGCAGCGGGGCGACTAATGAAAAACTGTTTTTT
TRBJ2-1	.	TRBV9	few	CASSVEEGGQFF	TGTGCCAGCAGCGTAGAGGAGGGTGGGCAGTTCTTC
TRBJ2-1	.	TRBV14	.	CASSPSHPRTHYNEQFF	TGTGCCAGCAGCCCCAGTCACCCCAGGACCCACTACAATGAGCAGTTCTTC
TRBJ1-2	TRBD1	TRBV20-1	.	CSASIRTGEDGYTF	TGCAGTGCTTCGATACGGACAGGAGAGGATGGCTACACCTTC
TRBJ2-7	TRBD2	TRBV20-1	many	CSARTSGRGYEQYF	TGCAGTGCTAGGACTAGCGGGAGGGGATACGAGCAGTACTTC
TRBJ2-5	TRBD1	TRBV5-1	.	CASSVVQGAETQYF	TGCGCCAGCAGCGTTGTACAGGGGGCAGAGACCCAGTACTTC
TRBJ2-7	.	TRBV3-1	.	CASSQEGQLGEQYF	TGTGCCAGCAGCCAAGAAGGCCAGCTCGGCGAGCAGTACTTC
TRBJ2-7	.	TRBV7-9	few	CASSLDWGPYEQYF	TGTGCCAGCAGCTTAGATTGGGGGCCCTACGAGCAGTACTTC
TRBJ1-1	.	TRBV11-3	many	CASSFDGPTEAFF	TGTGCCAGCAGCTTCGATGGGCCCACTGAAGCTTTCTTT
TRBJ1-5	.	TRBV29-1	many	CSVVSREGNQPQHF	TGCAGCGTTGTATCCAGGGAAGGCAATCAGCCCCAGCATTTT
TRBJ1-4	TRBD1	TRBV5-1	few	CASSLVGDRSEKLFF	TGCGCCAGCAGCTTGGTCGGGGACAGGAGTGAAAAACTGTTTTTT
TRBJ2-3	TRBD2	TRBV20-1	many	CSARGLAGLDTQYF	TGCAGTGCTCGGGGACTAGCGGGCTTAGATACGCAGTATTTT
TRBJ1-5	.	TRBV3-1	many	CASSQDTGKAQPQHF	TGTGCCAGCAGCCAAGATACAGGGAAGGCTCAGCCCCAGCATTTT
TRBJ1-2	.	TRBV9	many	CASSTRDGKMDGYTF	TGTGCCAGCAGCACCCGGGACGGGAAGATGGATGGCTACACCTTC
TRBJ1-1	.	TRBV29-1	many	CSVAFRTNTEAFF	TGCAGCGTTGCGTTCAGGACGAACACTGAAGCTTTCTTT
TRBJ2-1	.	TRBV7-9	many	CASAATSNEQFF	TGTGCCTCGGCGGCCACATCCAATGAGCAGTTCTTC
TRBJ1-1	.	TRBV19	many	CASSKRDTHTEAFF	TGTGCCAGTAGTAAACGGGACACACACACTGAAGCTTTCTTT
TRBJ1-1	.	TRBV30	.	CAWMRGFGNTEAFF	TGTGCCTGGATGCGGGGATTTGGGAACACTGAAGCTTTCTTT
TRBJ2-3	.	TRBV20-1	many	CSAPWSTDTQYF	TGCAGTGCTCCCTGGAGCACAGATACGCAGTATTTT
TRBJ2-3	.	TRBV20-1	many	CSARAQASTDTQYF	TGCAGTGCTAGAGCGCAGGCTTCCACAGATACGCAGTATTTT
TRBJ1-1	.	TRBV19	.	CASTPGANTEAFF	TGTGCCAGTACCCCGGGGGCCAACACTGAAGCTTTCTTT
TRBJ2-5	TRBD2	TRBV19	.	CASSSESSGRFTQYF	TGTGCCAGTAGTAGCGAGTCTAGCGGGAGGTTTACCCAGTACTTC
TRBJ2-1	TRBD1	TRBV10-3	many	CAIKQDRDVGFSSYNEQFF	TGTGCCATCAAACAGGACAGGGACGTGGGGTTTAGCTCCTACAATGAGCAGTTCTTC
TRBJ2-2	.	TRBV4-3	.	CASSLEVTGELFF	TGCGCCAGCAGCCTAGAGGTCACCGGGGAGCTGTTTTTT
TRBJ2-7	.	TRBV29-1	many	CSVTDNYEQYF	TGCAGCGTGACAGACAATTACGAGCAGTACTTC
TRBJ2-6	.	TRBV3-1	.	CASSQQLSSGANVLTF	TGTGCCAGCAGCCAACAGTTATCCTCTGGGGCCAACGTCCTGACTTTC
TRBJ1-2	TRBD1	TRBV7-2	many	CASSLGRDRDRYTF	TGTGCCAGCAGCTTAGGCCGAGACAGGGACCGCTACACCTTC
TRBJ2-5	.	TRBV27	many	CASSLQGRETQYF	TGTGCCAGCAGTTTACAGGGGCGAGAGACCCAGTACTTC
TRBJ1-6	.	TRBV2	.	CASRATLMDSPLHF	TGTGCCAGCAGGGCAACTCTGATGGATTCACCCCTCCACTTT
TRBJ2-7	.	TRBV19	many	CASSIRGRTYEQYF	TGTGCCAGTAGTATCCGCGGGCGTACCTACGAGCAGTACTTC
TRBJ2-5	.	TRBV11-3	once	CASSPPEGLGETQYF	TGTGCCAGCAGCCCACCCGAGGGGCTGGGGGAGACCCAGTACTTC
TRBJ1-1	TRBD1	TRBV27	many	CASSPTGGRNTEAFF	TGTGCCAGCAGTCCGACAGGGGGCCGGAACACTGAAGCTTTCTTT